This T cell receptor beta chain was retrieved from a study of shared clonotypes between healthy human individuals (dated by TCRdb to about 2020). Regarding the research as a whole: A couple of women and a few men aged 18 to 49 years were included in the cohort. Per donor, three plates each were used for CD4 naive and CD4 memory, two for CD8 naive, and one for CD8 memory. To estimate repertoire size and how much clonotype sharing occurs between individuals, the study deeply sequenced the blood TCR repertoires of five healthy adults. Libraries were prepared and TCR repertoires were sequenced by different laboratories using diverse techniques, in order to increase sequencing depth and limit assay-specific biases. Per donor, leukapheresis produced somewhere between about 0.85 and 10 billion PBMCs. The paper's findings and limits, for the study overall: Based on pairwise subsampling, the degree of clonotype sharing among donors was expected to be affected by sequencing depth. Because the study included a small number of donors, the genetic and exposure-history diversity represented was limited. Roughly 5% of naive CD4, roughly 3.6% of naive CD8, about 2.4% of memory CD4, and approximately 0.39% of memory CD8 clonotypes were shared across several donors. Only blood was sampled, and tissue TCR repertoires likely differ from those in blood. Naive subsets generally had larger estimated clonotype richness than memory subsets. Compared with non-shared clonotypes, clonotypes shared by all four sorted-subset donors had higher generation probabilities. Even with the large sequencing depth, rarefaction of the sorted-subset datasets indicated that sequencing was incomplete.

V and J are trimmed by 0 bases and 0 bases, and the gene matches miss 4 bases of the junction. CDR1 is given as MGHRA and CDR2 as YSYEKL, both from the germline V gene. The CDR3 numbers 17 residues from cysteine through phenylalanine. Only CDR3 DNA remains: 51 bases, in frame from the first base. Using the deep immunoSEQ assay, TCR CDR3 regions were amplified from genomic DNA by multiplex PCR. Extracted genomic DNA from each cell subset was spread evenly across all wells of several immunoSEQ 96-well plates, with each plate serving as a replicate. For sorted subsets, each replicate PCR was loaded with 200 ng genomic DNA, equivalent to 25,000 to 30,000 T cell genomes. The purified libraries were quantified using a Qubit 3.0 fluorometer, sized with a Bioanalyzer 2100, and then quantified again using the KAPA Library Quantification kit. Each immunoSEQ 96-well plate was sequenced on its own single-read 150-cycle Illumina NextSeq 550 flow cell. The paper's data handling went like this. Because only junctional sequences without quality scores were contained in the immunoSEQ output, filtering matching that applied to full-length reads could not be performed. To assign V/J genes and CDR3, sequences were annotated against IMGT germline references using PyIR, a Python wrapper for IgBLAST v1.9. Reads were removed for weak V/J assignments (E-value above 1e-6), missing CDR3, stop codons, out-of-frame junctions, or ambiguous translated residues. V3J clonotypes were defined as sequences sharing an identical inferred V gene, J gene, and CDR3 amino acid sequence. Percentage overlap between repertoires was calculated by dividing the number of shared unique clonotypes by the size of the smaller repertoire. RTK rarefaction, the Chao1 estimator, and Recon v2.1 estimates of unobserved clonotypes were used to assess repertoire richness. OLGA was used to compute generation probabilities for all TCRbeta clonotypes that the gDNA method yielded from a handful of donors. TCRdb obtained this table from immuneACCESS and retained in-frame rearrangements with V and J assigned. These tables miss some clones; where compared with another copy, unresolved V genes account for less than half of the shortfall, and the remainder is unexplained. Clone size and V and J calls were adopted from that table, with D and trimming inferred from the DNA. For this sample there are over a million clones; 95% to 97% appear just once. The ten largest clones take up more than 0.9% of the sample.

To note about this clone: Its antigen target is currently unknown. The sample holds no much larger clone one base away, and base qualities are not on file.

The donors were healthy, HIV-negative adults who had no recently reported acute infections or vaccinations. Every donor was a Caucasian adult residing in Nashville, Tennessee, USA. CD4+ T cells were enriched by magnetic negative selection; naive cells were then positively selected on CD45RA, and the negative fraction formed the memory subset. Blood was obtained by leukapheresis, after which PBMCs were separated by Ficoll-Histopaque density gradient centrifugation and cryopreserved in liquid nitrogen vapor phase. Analytical flow cytometry was used to check the purity and quantity of each magnetically sorted T cell population. Genomic DNA was isolated from every sorted fraction and measured by UV absorbance on a Nanodrop 2000c.

The chain is made from TRBV4-1 and TRBJ2-1; 8 central nucleotides agree with TRBD2. The material sequenced was naive CD4+ T cells sorted from blood. What this sample's cell subset or site label stands for: CD45RA+ positively selected. The receptor comes from a man younger than 40 in good health. The DNA reads TGCGCCAGCAGCCAAGAGATAGCGGGGCTCTCCTACAATGAGCAGTTCTTC. Translation gives CASSQEIAGLSYNEQFF.